These T cell receptor beta chains were read from a single sample in a study of CD8+ T cells in alopecia areata. The repertoire was sequenced with immunoSEQ multiplex PCR; TCRdb's copy has only in-frame clones and lacks some. The sample lists under 200,000 clones; roughly 60% were seen once. This material consisted of CD4+ T cells sorted from blood, taken at week 24, from a patient treated with tofacitinib. The receptors originated from a human donor with alopecia areata. CDR3s include the opening cysteine and the closing phenylalanine or tryptophan. The D gene is left open where the match is weak. Size is stated for part of the rows, as once, few or many counts, or as a class when the clone is expanded.

V	D	J	size	DNA	CDR3
TRBV19	NA	TRBJ1-1	few	TGTGCCAGTAGTATAAAATTCGAAGGCACTGAAGCTTTCTTT	CASSIKFEGTEAFF
TRBV27	NA	TRBJ2-7	NA	TGTGCCAGCAGAACACAGGGAGTCACCTACGAGCAGTACTTC	CASRTQGVTYEQYF
TRBV30	TRBD2	TRBJ2-3	NA	TGTGCCTGGAGTGTACCGAGCGGGGGGGCATCCACGCAGTATTTT	CAWSVPSGGASTQYF
TRBV30	TRBD2	TRBJ2-3	few	TGTGCCTGGTCACTAGCGGGGGCGTTTTATAGGCAGTATTTT	CAWSLAGAFYRQYF
TRBV5-1	TRBD2	TRBJ2-3	few	TGCGCCAGCAGCTTCTCTAGCGGGGGTGCCACAGATACGCAGTATTTT	CASSFSSGGATDTQYF
TRBV5-1	NA	TRBJ1-2	NA	TGCGCCAGCAGCCCCGGATCAGGGGATGGTTCTGGCTACACCTTC	CASSPGSGDGSGYTF
TRBV30	TRBD1	TRBJ2-2	few	TGTGCCTGGAGTGGACAGGGTTACACCGGGGAGCTGTTTTTT	CAWSGQGYTGELFF
TRBV25-1	TRBD2	TRBJ2-5	NA	TGTGCCAGCAGTGACGATCTAGCGGGGGGGCAAGAGACCCAGTACTTC	CASSDDLAGGQETQYF
TRBV29-1	NA	TRBJ2-7	once	TGCAGCGTTGACACTACAAAGGGGGGGTCCTACGAGCAGTACTTC	CSVDTTKGGSYEQYF
TRBV7-9	TRBD1	TRBJ2-5	NA	TGTGCCAGCAGCCTAGACAGGGGACAAGAGACCCAGTACTTC	CASSLDRGQETQYF
TRBV5-4	TRBD2	TRBJ2-2	NA	TGTGCCAGCAGCTTGGGGTGGACTAGCCTAACCGGGGAGCTGTTTTTT	CASSLGWTSLTGELFF
TRBV30	NA	TRBJ2-2	NA	TGTGCCTGGAGTGTGGCAGGGGCGGGTATTGCCGGGGAGCTGTTTTTT	CAWSVAGAGIAGELFF
TRBV6-6	NA	TRBJ1-6	few	TGTGCCAGCAGTAGACAGCCGGACCATAATTCACCCCTCCACTTT	CASSRQPDHNSPLHF
TRBV29-1	TRBD1	TRBJ2-3	NA	TGCAGCGCCGGCGGGGGACAGGGGGAGGCGGCGCAGTATTTT	CSAGGGQGEAAQYF
TRBV19	NA	TRBJ1-4	few	TGTGCCAGTAGTAAGCGACTTCGGACAGCCCCTAATGAAAAACTGTTTTTT	CASSKRLRTAPNEKLFF
TRBV29-1	NA	TRBJ1-2	NA	TGCAGCGTTGAAGATCCAGGCAGTAATTTACGGGCTACCTTC	CSVEDPGSNLRATF
TRBV5-6	NA	TRBJ2-7	NA	TGTGCCAGCAGCTTGCTCGATTACTACGAGCAGTACTTC	CASSLLDYYEQYF
TRBV29-1	NA	TRBJ2-5	few	TGCAGCGCCGAGGACCGAAAAGACCAAGAGACCCAGTACTTC	CSAEDRKDQETQYF
TRBV19	NA	TRBJ1-2	NA	TGTGCCAGTAGTGTACAGTCTAACTATGGCTACACCTTC	CASSVQSNYGYTF
TRBV5-1	NA	TRBJ2-1	NA	TGCGCCAGCAGCTTTGGAGGGGCCAATGAGCAGTTCTTC	CASSFGGANEQFF